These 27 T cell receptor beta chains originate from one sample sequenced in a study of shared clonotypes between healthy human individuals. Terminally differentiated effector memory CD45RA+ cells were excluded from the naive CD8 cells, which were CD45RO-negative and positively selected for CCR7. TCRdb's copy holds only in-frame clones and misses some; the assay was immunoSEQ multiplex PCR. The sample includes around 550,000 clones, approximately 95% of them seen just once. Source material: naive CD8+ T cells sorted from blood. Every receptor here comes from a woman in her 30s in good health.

The CDR3 reads CASSLVTGAHEQYF. The DNA of the CDR3 is TGTGCCAGCAGCTTAGTGACAGGGGCTCACGAGCAGTACTTC. The chain recombines TRBV7-9 with TRBJ2-7; 8 bases agree with TRBD1. Germline CDR1 SEHNR, CDR2 FQNEAQ (reference sequence). Losses at the gene ends were 1 base for V and 5 bases for J; bases not matched to a gene: 4. CDR3 size: 14 residues.

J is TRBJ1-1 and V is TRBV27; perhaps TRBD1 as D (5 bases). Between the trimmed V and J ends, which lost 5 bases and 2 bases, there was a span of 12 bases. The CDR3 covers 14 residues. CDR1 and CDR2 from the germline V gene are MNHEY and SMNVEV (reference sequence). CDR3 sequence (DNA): TGTGCCAGCAGTCTCCAGGGTATAAACACTGAAGCTTTCTTT. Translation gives CASSLQGINTEAFF.

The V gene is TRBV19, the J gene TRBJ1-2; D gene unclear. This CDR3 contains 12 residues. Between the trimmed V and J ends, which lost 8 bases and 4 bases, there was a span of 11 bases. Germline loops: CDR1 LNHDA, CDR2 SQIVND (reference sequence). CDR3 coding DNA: TGTGCCAGTCTGGGTTGGAGCTATGGCTACACCTTC. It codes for CASLGWSYGYTF. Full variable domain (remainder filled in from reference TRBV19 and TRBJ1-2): DGGITQSPKYLFRKEGQNVTLSCEQNLNHDAMYWYRQDPGQGLRLIYYSQIVNDFQKGDIAEGYSVSREKKESFPLTVTSAQKNPTAFYLCASLGWSYGYTFGSGTRLTVV.

In DNA, the CDR3 is TGTGCCAGCAGCCAAGGTAGCGGTGAGCAGTTCTTC. Translation gives CASSQGSGEQFF. The V gene is TRBV28, the J gene TRBJ2-1; the D gene is possibly TRBD2 (6 bases). The CDR3 runs 12 residues. Trimming took off 6 bases at V and 9 bases at J, with 12 bases between the two ends. The V gene's germline CDR1 is MDHEN and CDR2 SYDVKM.

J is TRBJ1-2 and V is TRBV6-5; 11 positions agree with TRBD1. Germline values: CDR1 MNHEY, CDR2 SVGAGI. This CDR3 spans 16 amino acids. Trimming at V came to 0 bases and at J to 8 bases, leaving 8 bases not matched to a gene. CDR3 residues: CASSYSRDRGYGGYTF. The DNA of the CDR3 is TGTGCCAGCAGTTACTCGAGGGACAGGGGGTACGGGGGCTACACCTTC.

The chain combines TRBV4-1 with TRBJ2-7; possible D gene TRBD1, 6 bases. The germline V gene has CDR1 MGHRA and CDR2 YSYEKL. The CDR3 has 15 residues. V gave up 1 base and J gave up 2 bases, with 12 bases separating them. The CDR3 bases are TGCGCCAGCAGCCAAGCCGACAGGCGCGCCTACGAGCAGTACTTC. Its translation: CASSQADRRAYEQYF.

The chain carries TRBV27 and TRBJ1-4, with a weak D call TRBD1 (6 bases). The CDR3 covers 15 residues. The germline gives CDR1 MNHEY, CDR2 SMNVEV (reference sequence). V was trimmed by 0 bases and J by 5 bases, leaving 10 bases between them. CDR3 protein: CASSLSSGANEKLFF. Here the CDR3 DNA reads TGTGCCAGCAGTTTATCTTCAGGGGCAAATGAAAAACTGTTTTTT.

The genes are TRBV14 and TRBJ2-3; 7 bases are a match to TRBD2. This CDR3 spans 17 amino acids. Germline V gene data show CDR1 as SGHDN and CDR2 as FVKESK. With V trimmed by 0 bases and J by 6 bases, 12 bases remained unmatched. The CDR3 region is CASSQDSWLAVGDTQYF. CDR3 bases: TGTGCCAGCAGCCAAGACTCCTGGCTAGCGGTCGGGGATACGCAGTATTTT.

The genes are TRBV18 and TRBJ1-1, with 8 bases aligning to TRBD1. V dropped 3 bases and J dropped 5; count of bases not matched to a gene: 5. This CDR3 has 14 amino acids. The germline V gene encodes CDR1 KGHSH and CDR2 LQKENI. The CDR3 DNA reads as TGTGCCAGCTCACCCGTGGACAGGGAGACTGAAGCTTTCTTT. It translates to CASSPVDRETEAFF.

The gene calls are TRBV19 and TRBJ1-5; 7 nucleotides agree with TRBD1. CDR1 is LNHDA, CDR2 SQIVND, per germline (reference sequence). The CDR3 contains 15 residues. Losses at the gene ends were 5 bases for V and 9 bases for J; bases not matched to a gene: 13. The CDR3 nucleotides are TGTGCCAGTAGTGCACAACAGGGGACTAGGATGCCCCAGCATTTT. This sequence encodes CASSAQQGTRMPQHF.

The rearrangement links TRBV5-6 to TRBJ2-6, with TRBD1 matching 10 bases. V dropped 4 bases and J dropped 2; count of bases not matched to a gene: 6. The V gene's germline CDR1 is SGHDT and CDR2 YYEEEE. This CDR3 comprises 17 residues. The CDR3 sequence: CASSGGTGAPGANVLTF. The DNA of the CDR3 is TGTGCCAGCAGCGGCGGGACAGGGGCCCCTGGGGCCAACGTCCTGACTTTC.

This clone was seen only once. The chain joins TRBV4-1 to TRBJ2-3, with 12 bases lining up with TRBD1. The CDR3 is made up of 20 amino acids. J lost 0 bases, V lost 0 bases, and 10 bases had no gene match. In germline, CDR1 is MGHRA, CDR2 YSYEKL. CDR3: CASSQDFGDRGLGSTDTQYF. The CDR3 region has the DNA TGCGCCAGCAGCCAAGACTTTGGGGACAGGGGGCTTGGGAGCACAGATACGCAGTATTTT.

DNA of the CDR3: TGTGCCAGCAGTGTCGGGACAGGGGGTGCCTACACCTTC. Its translation: CASSVGTGGAYTF. The V and J genes are TRBV27 and TRBJ1-2; 11 nucleotides agree with TRBD1. This CDR3 region has 13 residues. J was trimmed by 10 bases and V by 5 bases; bases with no gene match: 6. Germline CDR1 and CDR2: MNHEY and SMNVEV (reference sequence).

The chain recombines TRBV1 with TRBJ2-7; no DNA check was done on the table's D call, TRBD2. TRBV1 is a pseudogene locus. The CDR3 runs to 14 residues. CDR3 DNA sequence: TGCACCAGCAGCCTACTAGCGGCCCTCTACGAGCAGTACTTC. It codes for CTSSLLAALYEQYF.

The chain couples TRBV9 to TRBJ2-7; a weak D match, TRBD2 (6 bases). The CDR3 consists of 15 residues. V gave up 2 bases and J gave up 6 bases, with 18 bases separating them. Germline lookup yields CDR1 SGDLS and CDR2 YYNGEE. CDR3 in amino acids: CASSVFPGESVEQYF. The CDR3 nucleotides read TGTGCCAGCAGCGTGTTCCCGGGGGAATCCGTCGAGCAGTACTTC.

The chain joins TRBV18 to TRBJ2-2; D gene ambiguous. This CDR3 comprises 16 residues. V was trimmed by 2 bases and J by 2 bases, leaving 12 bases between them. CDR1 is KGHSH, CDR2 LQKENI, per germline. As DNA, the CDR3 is TGTGCCAGCTCACCATTGACCCGACAAAACACCGGGGAGCTGTTTTTT. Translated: CASSPLTRQNTGELFF.

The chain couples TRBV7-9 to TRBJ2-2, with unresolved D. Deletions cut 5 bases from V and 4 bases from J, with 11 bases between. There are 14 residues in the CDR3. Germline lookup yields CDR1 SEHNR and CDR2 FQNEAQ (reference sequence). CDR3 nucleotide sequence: TGTGCCAGCAGCCCTGTAATGAGCACCGGGGAGCTGTTTTTT. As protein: CASSPVMSTGELFF.

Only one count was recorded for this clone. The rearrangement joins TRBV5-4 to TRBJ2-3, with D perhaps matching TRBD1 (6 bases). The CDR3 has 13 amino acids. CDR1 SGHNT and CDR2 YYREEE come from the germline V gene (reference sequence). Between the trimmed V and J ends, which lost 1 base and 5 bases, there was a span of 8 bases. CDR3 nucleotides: TGTGCCAGCAGCTTGTCAGGGGAAGATACGCAGTATTTT. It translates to CASSLSGEDTQYF. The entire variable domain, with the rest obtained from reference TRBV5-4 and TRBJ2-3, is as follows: ETGVTQSPTHLIKTRGQQVTLRCSSQSGHNTVSWYQQALGQGPQFIFQYYREEENGRGNFPPRFSGLQFPNYSSELNVNALELDDSALYLCASSLSGEDTQYFGPGTRLTVL.

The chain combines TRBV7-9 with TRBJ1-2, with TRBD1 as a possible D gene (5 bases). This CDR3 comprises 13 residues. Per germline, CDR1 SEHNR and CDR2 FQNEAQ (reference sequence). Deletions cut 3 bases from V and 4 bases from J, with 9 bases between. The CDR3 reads CASSLEGTYGYTF. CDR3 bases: TGTGCCAGCAGCTTGGAGGGGACCTATGGCTACACCTTC.

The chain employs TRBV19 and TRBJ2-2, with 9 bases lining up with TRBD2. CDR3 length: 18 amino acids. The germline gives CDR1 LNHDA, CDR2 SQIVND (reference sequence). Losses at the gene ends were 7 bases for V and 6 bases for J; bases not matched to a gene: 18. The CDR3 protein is CASTRPPVGTSWSGELFF. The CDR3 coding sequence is TGTGCCAGTACTCGACCCCCGGTGGGGACTAGCTGGTCCGGGGAGCTGTTTTTT.

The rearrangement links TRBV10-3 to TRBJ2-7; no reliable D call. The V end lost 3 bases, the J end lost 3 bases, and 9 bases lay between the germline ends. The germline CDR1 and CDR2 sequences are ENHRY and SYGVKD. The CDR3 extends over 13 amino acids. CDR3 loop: CAISDSDGYEQYF. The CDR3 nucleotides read TGTGCCATCAGTGATAGTGATGGCTACGAGCAGTACTTC.

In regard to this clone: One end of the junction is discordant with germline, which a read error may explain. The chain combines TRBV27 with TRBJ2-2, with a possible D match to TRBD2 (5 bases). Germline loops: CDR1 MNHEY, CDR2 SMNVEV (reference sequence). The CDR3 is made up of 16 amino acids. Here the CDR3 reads CASSFSGYGNPGELFF. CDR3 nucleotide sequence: TGTGCCAGCAGTTTTTCGGGCTACGGGAACCCCGGGGAGCTGTTTTTT.

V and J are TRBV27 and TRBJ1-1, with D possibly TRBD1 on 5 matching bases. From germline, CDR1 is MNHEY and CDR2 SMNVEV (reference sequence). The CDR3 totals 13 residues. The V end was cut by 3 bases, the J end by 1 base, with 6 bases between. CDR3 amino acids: CASSFQGNTEAFF. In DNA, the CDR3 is TGTGCCAGCAGTTTTCAGGGGAACACTGAAGCTTTCTTT.

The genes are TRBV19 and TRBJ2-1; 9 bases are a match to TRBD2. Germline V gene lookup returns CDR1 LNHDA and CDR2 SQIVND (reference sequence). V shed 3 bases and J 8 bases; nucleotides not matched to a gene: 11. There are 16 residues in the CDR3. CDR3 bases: TGTGCCAGTAGTATCCCTCGGCGGGAGGGCCTCTATGAGCAGTTCTTC. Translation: CASSIPRREGLYEQFF.

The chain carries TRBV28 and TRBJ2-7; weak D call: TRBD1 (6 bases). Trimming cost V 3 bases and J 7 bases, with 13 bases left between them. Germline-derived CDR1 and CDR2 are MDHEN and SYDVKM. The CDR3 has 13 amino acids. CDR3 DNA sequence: TGTGCCAGCAGTTTTCCGACAGGAACGGAGCAGTACTTC. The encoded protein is CASSFPTGTEQYF.

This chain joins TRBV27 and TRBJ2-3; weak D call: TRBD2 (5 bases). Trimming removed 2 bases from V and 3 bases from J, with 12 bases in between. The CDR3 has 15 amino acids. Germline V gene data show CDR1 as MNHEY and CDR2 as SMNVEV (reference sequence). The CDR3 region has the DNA TGTGCCAGCAGTTTACTGTGGGAGCGTACAGATACGCAGTATTTT. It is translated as CASSLLWERTDTQYF.

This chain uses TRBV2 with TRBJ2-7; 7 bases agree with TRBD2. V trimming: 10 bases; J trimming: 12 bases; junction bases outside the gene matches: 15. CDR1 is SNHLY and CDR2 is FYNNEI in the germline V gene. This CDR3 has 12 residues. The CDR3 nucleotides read TGTGCCACCAACCTCGCCGGCGGGAGAATGTACTTC. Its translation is CATNLAGGRMYF.